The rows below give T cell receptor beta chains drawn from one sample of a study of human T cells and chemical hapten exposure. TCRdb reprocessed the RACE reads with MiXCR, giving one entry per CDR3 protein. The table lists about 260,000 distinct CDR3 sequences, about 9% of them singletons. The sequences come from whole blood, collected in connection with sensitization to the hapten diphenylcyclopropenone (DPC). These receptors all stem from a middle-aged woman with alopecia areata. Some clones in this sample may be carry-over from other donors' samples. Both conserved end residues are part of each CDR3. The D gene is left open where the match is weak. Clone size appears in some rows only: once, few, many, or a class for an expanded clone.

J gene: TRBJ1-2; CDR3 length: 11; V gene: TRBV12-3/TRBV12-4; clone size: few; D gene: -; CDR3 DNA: TGTGCCAGCAGCCGCCGCTATGGCTACACCTTC; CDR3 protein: CASSRRYGYTF
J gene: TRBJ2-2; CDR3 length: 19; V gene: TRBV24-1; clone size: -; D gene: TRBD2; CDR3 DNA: TGTGCCACCAGTGATCCTTCGGGACTAGCGGGAGGGCCCGCCGGGGAGCTGTTTTTT; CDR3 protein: CATSDPSGLAGGPAGELFF
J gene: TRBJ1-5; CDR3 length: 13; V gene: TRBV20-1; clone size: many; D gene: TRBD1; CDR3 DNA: TGCAGTGCTAGAAGAGGGGGCGATCAGCCCCAGCATTTT; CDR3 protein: CSARRGGDQPQHF
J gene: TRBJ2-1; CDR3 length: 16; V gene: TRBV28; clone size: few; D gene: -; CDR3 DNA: TGTGCCAGCAGTGTAGACAGCTTTAGCTCCTACAATGAGCAGTTCTTC; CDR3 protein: CASSVDSFSSYNEQFF
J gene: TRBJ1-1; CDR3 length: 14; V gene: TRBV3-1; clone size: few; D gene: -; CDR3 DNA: TGTGCCAGCAGCCAAGATTTCGGGGGCACTGAAGCTTTCTTT; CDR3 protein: CASSQDFGGTEAFF
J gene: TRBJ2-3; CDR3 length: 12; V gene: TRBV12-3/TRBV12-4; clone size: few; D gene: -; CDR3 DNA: TGTGCCAGCAGACCCGACATTGATACGCAGTATTTT; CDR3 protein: CASRPDIDTQYF
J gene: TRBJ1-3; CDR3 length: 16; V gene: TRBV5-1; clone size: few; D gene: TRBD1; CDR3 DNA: TGCGCCAGCAGCGGGCTGACAGGGGCCTCTGGAAACACCATATATTTT; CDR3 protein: CASSGLTGASGNTIYF
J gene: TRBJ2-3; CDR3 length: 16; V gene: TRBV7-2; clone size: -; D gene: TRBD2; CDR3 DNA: TGTGCCAGCAGCCTCCTGAGCGGGAGGGCCACAGATACGCAGTATTTT; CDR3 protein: CASSLLSGRATDTQYF
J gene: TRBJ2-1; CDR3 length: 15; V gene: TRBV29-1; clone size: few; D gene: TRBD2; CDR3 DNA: TGCAGCGCCCAGAGGACTAGCGGGAGTCGGAATGAGCAGTTCTTC; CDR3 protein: CSAQRTSGSRNEQFF
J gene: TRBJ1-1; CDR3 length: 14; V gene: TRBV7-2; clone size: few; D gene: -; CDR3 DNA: TGTGCCAGCAGCTTAGCGGGGGTGAGGGCTGAAGCTTTCTTT; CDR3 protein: CASSLAGVRAEAFF
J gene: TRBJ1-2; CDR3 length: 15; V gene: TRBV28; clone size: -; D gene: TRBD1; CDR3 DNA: TGTGCCAGCAGTCTACCCGGGGGACAGGGGCGAGGCTACACCTTC; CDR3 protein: CASSLPGGQGRGYTF
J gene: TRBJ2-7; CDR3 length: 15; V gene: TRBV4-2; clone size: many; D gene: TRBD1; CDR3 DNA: TGTGCCAGCAGCCAAGAGGGACAGGGTCCCTACGAGCAGTACTTC; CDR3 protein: CASSQEGQGPYEQYF
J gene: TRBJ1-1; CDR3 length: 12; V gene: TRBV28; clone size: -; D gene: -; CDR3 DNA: TGTGCCAGCAGTACCGCCGGGTTCGAAGCTTTCTTT; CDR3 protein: CASSTAGFEAFF
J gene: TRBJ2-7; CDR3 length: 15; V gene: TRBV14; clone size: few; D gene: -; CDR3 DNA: TGTGCCAGCAGCCAAGTTTGGGTTAATTCCTACGAGCAGTACTTC; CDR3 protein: CASSQVWVNSYEQYF
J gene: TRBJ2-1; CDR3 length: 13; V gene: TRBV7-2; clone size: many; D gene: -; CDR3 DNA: TGTGCCAGCAGTGCACCCAGTCTCCTTGAGCAGTTCTTC; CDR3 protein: CASSAPSLLEQFF
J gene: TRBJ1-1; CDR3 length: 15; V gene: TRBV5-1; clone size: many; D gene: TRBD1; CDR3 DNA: TGCGCCAGCAGCTTCACAGGGGGCTCGAACACTGAAGCTTTCTTT; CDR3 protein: CASSFTGGSNTEAFF
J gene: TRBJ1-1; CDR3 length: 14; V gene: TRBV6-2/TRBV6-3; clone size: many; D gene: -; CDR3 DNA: TGTGCCAGCACCAACCGGGGGCTAGACACTGAAGCTTTCTTT; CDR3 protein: CASTNRGLDTEAFF
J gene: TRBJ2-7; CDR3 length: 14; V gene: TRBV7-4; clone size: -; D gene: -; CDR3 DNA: TGTGCCAGCAGCTTAGCTCGCCAGGGTGTTCGGCAGTACTTC; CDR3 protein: CASSLARQGVRQYF
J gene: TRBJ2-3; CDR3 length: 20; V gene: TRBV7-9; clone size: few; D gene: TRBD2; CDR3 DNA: TGTGCCAGCAGCTTACCGTTGAGGGGGACTAGCGGGAACCTAATGGGTACGCAGTATTTT; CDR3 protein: CASSLPLRGTSGNLMGTQYF
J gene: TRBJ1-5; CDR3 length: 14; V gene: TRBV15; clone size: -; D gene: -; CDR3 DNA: TGTGCCACCAGCAGAGATAACAGCAATCAGCCCCAGCATTTT; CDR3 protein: CATSRDNSNQPQHF
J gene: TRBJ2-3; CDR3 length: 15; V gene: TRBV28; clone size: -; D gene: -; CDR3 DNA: TGTGCCAGCAGTTTTGAGGGGCTAGCTATAGATACGCAGTATTTT; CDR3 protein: CASSFEGLAIDTQYF
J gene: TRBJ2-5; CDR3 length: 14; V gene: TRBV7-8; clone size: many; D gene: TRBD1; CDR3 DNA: TGTGCCAGCAGCCTTAGGACAGGGAGCGAGACCCAGTACTTC; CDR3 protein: CASSLRTGSETQYF
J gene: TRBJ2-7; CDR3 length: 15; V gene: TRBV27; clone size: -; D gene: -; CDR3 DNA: TGTGCCAGCAGGGCGGGGGGGACAGGCCTCTACGAGCAGTACTTC; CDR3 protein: CASRAGGTGLYEQYF
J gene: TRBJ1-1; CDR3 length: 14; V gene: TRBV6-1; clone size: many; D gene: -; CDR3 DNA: TGTGCCAGCATCCTAGGAGGGTTGGACACTGAAGCTTTCTTT; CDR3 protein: CASILGGLDTEAFF
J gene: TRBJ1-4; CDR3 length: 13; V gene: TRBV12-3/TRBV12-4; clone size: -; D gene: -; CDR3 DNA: TGTGCCAGCACCCTCCCGGGGAATGAAAAACTGTTTTTT; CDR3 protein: CASTLPGNEKLFF
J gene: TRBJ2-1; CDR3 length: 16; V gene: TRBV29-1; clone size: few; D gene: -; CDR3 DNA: TGCAGCGTTGGAAACACAGGGTCCGGCTCCTACAATGAGCAGTTCTTC; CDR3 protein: CSVGNTGSGSYNEQFF
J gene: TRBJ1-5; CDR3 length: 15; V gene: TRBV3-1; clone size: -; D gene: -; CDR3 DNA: TGTGCCAGCAGCCAAGATCCGGGTAGTAATCAGCCCCAGCATTTT; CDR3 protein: CASSQDPGSNQPQHF
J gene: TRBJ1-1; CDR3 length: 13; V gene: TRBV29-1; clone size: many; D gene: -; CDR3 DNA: TGCAGCGTCAACACCCTGGGGAGCACTGAAGCTTTCTTT; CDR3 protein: CSVNTLGSTEAFF
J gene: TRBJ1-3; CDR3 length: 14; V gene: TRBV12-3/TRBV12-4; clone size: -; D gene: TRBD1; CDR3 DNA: TGTGCCAGCAGTTCGGACAGGGCTGGGTACACCATATATTTT; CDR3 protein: CASSSDRAGYTIYF
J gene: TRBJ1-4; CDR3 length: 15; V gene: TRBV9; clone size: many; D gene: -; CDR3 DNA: TGTGCCAGCAGCCCACAGGGCGTGAATAATGAAAAACTGTTTTTT; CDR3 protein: CASSPQGVNNEKLFF
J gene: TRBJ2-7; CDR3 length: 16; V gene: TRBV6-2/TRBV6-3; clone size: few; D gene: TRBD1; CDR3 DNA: TGTGCCAGCAGTCGGAGACAGGGGGCGAAGGTCCACGAGCAGTACTTC; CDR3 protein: CASSRRQGAKVHEQYF
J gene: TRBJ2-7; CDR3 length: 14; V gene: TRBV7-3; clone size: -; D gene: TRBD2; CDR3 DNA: TGTGCCAGCAGCCGGACTAGCGGGGACTACGAGCAGTACTTC; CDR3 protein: CASSRTSGDYEQYF
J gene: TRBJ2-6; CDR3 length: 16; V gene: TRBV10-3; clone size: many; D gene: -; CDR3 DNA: TGTGCCATCAGTGAGTCGCTAGGGCGCGGGGCCAACGTCCTGACTTTC; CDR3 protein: CAISESLGRGANVLTF
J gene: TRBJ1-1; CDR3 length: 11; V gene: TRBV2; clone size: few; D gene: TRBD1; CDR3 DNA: TGTGCCAGCAGTAACAGGGGGGAAGCTTTCTTT; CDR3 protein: CASSNRGEAFF
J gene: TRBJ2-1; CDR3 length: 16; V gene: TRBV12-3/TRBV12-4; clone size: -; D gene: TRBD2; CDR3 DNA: TGTGCCAGCAGGTTAGCGGGAGGGAGCTCCTACAATGAGCAGTTCTTC; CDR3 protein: CASRLAGGSSYNEQFF
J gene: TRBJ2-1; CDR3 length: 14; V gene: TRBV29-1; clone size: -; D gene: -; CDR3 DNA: TGCAGCGTTGAAGATCGCGACTATGCCCGTGAGCAGTTCTTC; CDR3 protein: CSVEDRDYAREQFF